This TCR beta chain comes out of a study of blood T cell repertoires in COVID-19. The CDR3 contains 15 residues. The V end lost 2 bases, the J end lost 7 bases, and 18 bases lay between the germline ends. Germline V gene data show CDR1 as SGHRS and CDR2 as YFSETQ. Under the authors' procedure: Reference gene primers were amplified, and this amplification served to estimate nucleated cell counts. Method: immunoSEQ multiplex PCR; TCRdb's copy keeps in-frame clones and lacks some. V and J calls and clone size are as listed in that table; D and trimming were resolved from the DNA. This sample has about 370,000 clones, with more than 80% found just once. Cohort allocation depended upon clinical history that participants reported. For recovered donors of Cohort 3, there were two negative PCRs, clearance, or symptom resolution.

This chain uses TRBV5-1 with TRBJ1-2; D remains unclear. The clonotype was recovered from a man aged 18-30 years who had recovered from COVID-19. What was sequenced was PBMCs or T cells enriched from blood (not recorded which). The CDR3 reads CASSFGGIDFGGYTF. The CDR3 DNA reads as TGCGCCAGCAGCTTTGGAGGGATTGATTTTGGTGGCTACACCTTC. The whole variable domain, remainder taken from reference TRBV5-1 and TRBJ1-2, is KAGVTQTPRYLIKTRGQQVTLSCSPISGHRSVSWYQQTPGQGLQFLFEYFSETQRNKGNFPGRFSGRQFSNSRSEMNVSTLELGDSALYLCASSFGGIDFGGYTFGSGTRLTVV.